The 31 T cell receptor beta chains below come from one sample, sequenced in a study of blood T cell repertoires in COVID-19. Sequencing was performed with immunoSEQ multiplex PCR; in TCRdb, only in-frame clones are kept and a portion is missing. The data contain 250,000 or so clones, about 89% of them singletons. Source material: peripheral blood. Every receptor here comes from a woman in her forties who had recovered from COVID-19.

The chain is built from TRBV7-3 and TRBJ1-2, with TRBD1 matching 11 bases. CDR1 is SGHTA, CDR2 FQGTGA, per germline. V gave up 0 bases and J gave up 5 bases; unmatched junction bases: 5. The CDR3 is made up of 16 amino acids. CDR3 sequence: CASSLTGTGGIYGYTF. Written as DNA, the CDR3 is TGTGCCAGCAGCTTAACAGGGACAGGGGGTATTTATGGCTACACCTTC.

V gene TRBV9 combines with J gene TRBJ1-4, with D possibly matching TRBD1 (6 bases). With 4 bases removed from V and 2 bases from J, the gap between germline ends came to 15 bases. The CDR3 has 16 amino acids. Germline V gene lookup returns CDR1 SGDLS and CDR2 YYNGEE. CDR3 coding DNA: TGTGCCAGCAGCCCGACCCACAGGGAGACTAATGAAAAACTGTTTTTT. Protein: CASSPTHRETNEKLFF.

This clone was counted between two and nine times. The gene calls are TRBV7-2 and TRBJ2-1; 12 bases are shared with TRBD2. With 5 bases clipped from V and 7 bases from J, the junction kept 6 bases outside the gene matches. Germline loops: CDR1 SGHTA, CDR2 FQGNSA. The CDR3 covers 15 residues. CDR3 in DNA: TGTGCCAGCAGCCGTCTAGCGGGGGGGGTGAATGAGCAGTTCTTC. Encoded protein: CASSRLAGGVNEQFF.

The genes are TRBV2 and TRBJ2-5, with D possibly TRBD2 on 6 matching bases. CDR3 length equals 16 residues. Per the germline V gene, CDR1 is SNHLY and CDR2 is FYNNEI. V lost 2 bases, J lost 4 bases, and 17 bases lay in between. The CDR3 sequence is CASSETGVGGGETQYF. The CDR3 region has the DNA TGTGCCAGCAGTGAAACGGGCGTGGGGGGAGGAGAGACCCAGTACTTC.

The V call is TRBV12-5, the J call TRBJ2-7; the match to TRBD1 covers 9 bases. CDR1 LGHNT and CDR2 FRNRAP come from the germline V gene. The CDR3 totals 13 residues. V shed 1 base and J 6 bases; nucleotides not matched to a gene: 1. For the CDR3, the DNA is TGTGCTAGTGGTTTGGGGACAGGGGCCGAGCAGTACTTC. It specifies CASGLGTGAEQYF.

A remark on this clone: A junction boundary mismatches the germline segment, possibly from a read error. CDR3 DNA: TGCGCCAGCAGTGAGTACACTAGCGGGGGAGATACACAGTATTTT. It yields the protein CASSEYTSGGDTQYF. The gene calls are TRBV10-1 and TRBJ2-3, with TRBD2 identical over 11 bases. Germline V lookup: CDR1 WNHNN, CDR2 SYGVQD (reference sequence). The CDR3 is 15 amino acids.

This chain connects TRBV12-3 or TRBV12-4 to TRBJ1-3; D unresolved. Trimming took off 8 bases at V and 4 bases at J, with 6 bases between the two ends. CDR3 length equals 11 residues. This chain's CDR3 is CASLLGNTIYF. DNA for the CDR3: TGTGCCAGCCTCCTGGGAAACACCATATATTTT.

The chain recombines TRBV4-1 with TRBJ1-3; possible D gene TRBD1, 5 bases. Trimming shortened V by 0 bases and J by 5 bases, and 8 bases separated the two germline ends. Germline assignment: CDR1 MGHRA and CDR2 YSYEKL. The CDR3 is 14 amino acids. CDR3 sequence reads: CASSQEAGRNTIYF. DNA of the CDR3: TGCGCCAGCAGCCAAGAAGCAGGGAGAAACACCATATATTTT.

This chain joins TRBV7-2 and TRBJ2-5, with D hard to call. Germline assignment: CDR1 SGHTA and CDR2 FQGNSA. The CDR3 spans 15 residues. Trimming took 2 bases from V and 4 from J, leaving 14 bases between them. As DNA, the CDR3 is TGTGCCAGCAGCTTAACAACTAAACCCTTAGAGACCCAGTACTTC. It encodes CASSLTTKPLETQYF.

The genes are TRBV5-6 and TRBJ2-7, with a tentative D call TRBD2 (6 bases). V shed 0 bases and J shed 3 bases, with 13 bases lying between them. Germline V gene lookup returns CDR1 SGHDT and CDR2 YYEEEE. This CDR3 region has 15 residues. The DNA for the CDR3 is TGTGCCAGCAGCTTGGGACTAGATAATATCTACGAGCAGTACTTC. It translates to CASSLGLDNIYEQYF.

The V call is TRBV10-1, the J call TRBJ2-1, with D maybe TRBD1 (5 bases). V was cut by 0 bases and J by 6 bases, with 12 bases left in between. This CDR3 comprises 15 residues. Germline CDR1 WNHNN, CDR2 SYGVQD (reference sequence). The CDR3 protein is CASSESTVSPNEQFF. CDR3 DNA sequence: TGCGCCAGCAGTGAGTCGACAGTCTCCCCCAATGAGCAGTTCTTC.

The count of this clone is one. The V gene is TRBV7-3, the J gene TRBJ2-4, with D possibly TRBD1 on 6 matching bases. Trimming took 5 bases from V and 5 from J, leaving 16 bases between them. Per the germline V gene, CDR1 is SGHTA and CDR2 is FQGTGA. This CDR3 has 15 residues. This chain's CDR3 is CASSPTHRVENIQYF. The CDR3 DNA reads as TGTGCCAGCAGCCCCACCCACAGGGTTGAAAACATTCAGTACTTC.

This chain joins TRBV6-5 and TRBJ1-2; D may be TRBD1 (6 bases). Germline-derived CDR1 and CDR2 are MNHEY and SVGAGI. The V end lost 7 bases, the J end lost 8 bases, and 17 bases lay between the germline ends. CDR3 length equals 13 residues. The CDR3 coding sequence is TGTGCCAGCACCGAAGGGGGGGCGGCCGGCTACACCTTC. Protein sequence: CASTEGGAAGYTF.

The genes are TRBV19 and TRBJ2-1, with 11 bases matching TRBD2. The CDR3 loop spans 13 amino acids. The germline CDR1 and CDR2 sequences are LNHDA and SQIVND (reference sequence). J lost 6 bases, V lost 8 bases, and 3 bases had no gene match. In nucleotides, the CDR3 is TGTGCCAGTGCCGGACTAGCGGGCAATGAGCAGTTCTTC. It codes for CASAGLAGNEQFF.

The rearrangement uses TRBV2 and TRBJ2-1; 7 positions agree with TRBD2. Trimming cost V 1 base and J 9 bases; bases outside gene matches: 6. This CDR3 comprises 14 residues. CDR1 and CDR2 from the germline V gene are SNHLY and FYNNEI. CDR3 sequence: CASSEGPWGGEQFF. DNA of the CDR3: TGTGCCAGCAGTGAAGGGCCATGGGGGGGTGAGCAGTTCTTC.

V is TRBV12-3 or TRBV12-4 and J is TRBJ1-2; D is unresolved. Trimming removed 0 bases at V and 4 bases at J, with 6 bases between. The CDR3 extends over 13 amino acids. CDR3 coding DNA: TGTGCCAGCAGTTTAGCACTGAGCTATGGCTACACCTTC. Its translation: CASSLALSYGYTF.

This clone was observed a few times. The chain joins TRBV7-9 to TRBJ2-3; 10 bases are a match to TRBD2. CDR1 is SEHNR and CDR2 is FQNEAQ in the germline V gene (reference sequence). J lost 3 bases, V lost 3 bases, and 6 bases had no gene match. The CDR3 runs to 16 residues. The CDR3 nucleotides are TGTGCCAGCAGCTTGGGTAGCGGGGGGAGGACAGATACGCAGTATTTT. Its translation: CASSLGSGGRTDTQYF.

V and J are TRBV5-1 and TRBJ2-1; 8 nucleotides agree with TRBD1. J was trimmed by 9 bases and V by 0 bases; bases with no gene match: 14. Germline-derived CDR1 and CDR2 are SGHRS and YFSETQ. This CDR3 spans 17 amino acids. CDR3 in amino acids: CASSLGIRDRTLSEQFF. CDR3 nucleotide sequence: TGCGCCAGCAGCTTGGGCATCCGGGACAGGACGTTATCTGAGCAGTTCTTC.

Only a few counts were recorded for this clone. The genes are TRBV2 and TRBJ1-1, with D possibly matching TRBD1 (6 bases). CDR3 size: 13 residues. V dropped 3 bases and J dropped 1 base, with 6 bases sitting between them. CDR1 SNHLY and CDR2 FYNNEI come from the germline V gene. DNA of the CDR3: TGTGCCAGCAGTGACAGGGGGAACACTGAAGCTTTCTTT. Translation: CASSDRGNTEAFF.

The chain is built from TRBV10-3 and TRBJ2-2; 8 bases line up with TRBD1. The CDR3 has 16 residues. Germline CDR1 ENHRY, CDR2 SYGVKD. The V segment lost 4 bases and the J segment 5 bases; nucleotides outside the gene matches: 9. The CDR3 loop reads CAISAMDRVGTGELFF. As DNA, the CDR3 is TGTGCCATCAGTGCAATGGACAGGGTGGGGACCGGGGAGCTGTTTTTT.

J is TRBJ2-7 and V is TRBV4-1; D might be TRBD1 (6 bases). V lost 1 base, J lost 5 bases, and 15 bases lay in between. Germline CDR1 MGHRA, CDR2 YSYEKL. This CDR3 spans 15 amino acids. The CDR3: CASSQVFSTGNEQYF. DNA of the CDR3: TGCGCCAGCAGCCAAGTCTTTTCGACAGGCAACGAGCAGTACTTC.

This clone was seen just once. The chain employs TRBV18 and TRBJ1-3, with 7 positions matching TRBD1. J was trimmed by 1 base and V by 0 bases; bases with no gene match: 3. The CDR3 is made up of 16 amino acids. The germline V gene has CDR1 KGHSH and CDR2 LQKENI. As DNA, the CDR3 is TGTGCCAGCTCACCACCGGGACAGTCTTCTGGAAACACCATATATTTT. Translated, it gives CASSPPGQSSGNTIYF. Based on the CDR3 plus reference TRBV18 and TRBJ1-3, the full variable domain is NAGVMQNPRHLVRRRGQEARLRCSPMKGHSHVYWYRQLPEEGLKFMVYLQKENIIDESGMPKERFSAEFPKEGPSILRIQQVVRGDSAAYFCASSPPGQSSGNTIYFGEGSWLTVV.

The chain couples TRBV27 to TRBJ2-1; 9 bases are shared with TRBD1. The CDR3 is 16 residues long. Germline trimming cut 4 bases from V and 3 bases from J; bases unmatched to any gene: 7. Germline V gives CDR1 MNHEY, CDR2 SMNVEV (reference sequence). The CDR3 region is CASSYRTGVNYNEQFF. CDR3 bases: TGTGCCAGCAGTTACCGGACAGGGGTAAACTACAATGAGCAGTTCTTC.

The chain combines TRBV19 with TRBJ1-1; D is uncertain. Germline CDR1 LNHDA, CDR2 SQIVND (reference sequence). The CDR3 has 15 residues. V lost 1 base, J lost 3 bases, and 12 bases lay in between. CDR3 sequence (DNA): TGTGCCAGTAGTATAGGCTCGGGATTTGACACTGAAGCTTTCTTT. Residues: CASSIGSGFDTEAFF.

This rearrangement joins TRBV18 to TRBJ2-7; 7 bases map to TRBD1. The CDR3 sequence is 15 residues long. With V trimmed by 3 bases and J by 3 bases, 8 bases remained unmatched. Germline V gene data show CDR1 as KGHSH and CDR2 as LQKENI. The DNA of the CDR3 is TGTGCCAGCTCACCGCCCGGGACAGTCTTCTACGAGCAGTACTTC. As protein: CASSPPGTVFYEQYF.

This clone was seen a single time. V gene TRBV2 combines with J gene TRBJ2-3; 8 nucleotides match TRBD2. V was pared by 9 bases and J by 5 bases, with 13 bases of the junction left unmatched. This CDR3 is 15 amino acids long. Germline V gene data show CDR1 as SNHLY and CDR2 as FYNNEI. CDR3 coding DNA: TGTGCCAGTTCCTCCGGGGGGGGGTGGAAAGATACGCAGTATTTT. Its protein is CASSSGGGWKDTQYF.

This CDR3 reads CASSRGLSQYF. CDR3 nucleotides: TGTGCCAGCAGCCGAGGACTTTCGCAGTACTTC. The rearrangement uses TRBV5-6 and TRBJ2-7, with a tentative D call TRBD2 (5 bases). Germline assignment: CDR1 SGHDT and CDR2 YYEEEE. V was shortened by 4 bases and J by 9 bases, with 11 bases between the two germline ends. This CDR3 region has 11 residues.

This chain uses TRBV12-5 with TRBJ2-7; no reliable D call. Germline V gene sequence: CDR1 LGHNT, CDR2 FRNRAP. The ends were cut back, 3 bases at V and 2 bases at J, with 17 bases in the middle. The CDR3 loop spans 16 amino acids. CDR3 sequence (DNA): TGTGCTAGTGGTTTAACTACGAGCCTATCGGCCTACGAGCAGTACTTC. This sequence encodes CASGLTTSLSAYEQYF.

This clone was seen once. The rearrangement uses TRBV9 and TRBJ2-7, with TRBD2 matching 10 bases. Trimming took 2 bases from V and 6 from J; bases not matched to a gene: 5. CDR1 and CDR2 from the germline V gene are SGDLS and YYNGEE. The length of the CDR3 is 14 residues. CDR3 protein: CASSVTSGEVEQYF. The CDR3 nucleotides read TGTGCCAGCAGCGTTACTAGCGGGGAAGTCGAGCAGTACTTC. The variable domain in full, with the rest retrieved from reference TRBV9 and TRBJ2-7, is DSGVTQTPKHLITATGQRVTLRCSPRSGDLSVYWYQQSLDQGLQFLIQYYNGEERAKGNILERFSAQQFPDLHSELNLSSLELGDSALYFCASSVTSGEVEQYFGPGTRLTVT.

V is TRBV3-1 (or the pseudogene TRBV3-2) and J is TRBJ1-4, with 7 bases that match TRBD1. CDR3 length equals 17 residues. The germline gives CDR1 LGHDT, CDR2 YNNKEL (reference sequence). The ends lost 3 bases at V and 4 bases at J; junction bases unmatched: 11. CDR3 in amino acids: CASSHYLDRASNEKLFF. The CDR3 region has the DNA TGTGCCAGCAGCCACTACCTCGACAGGGCTAGTAATGAAAAACTGTTTTTT.

The V and J genes are TRBV5-1 and TRBJ2-7; 11 positions agree with TRBD2. From germline, CDR1 is SGHRS and CDR2 YFSETQ. Trimming at V came to 0 bases and at J to 5 bases, leaving 10 bases not matched to a gene. There are 17 residues in the CDR3. The CDR3 coding sequence is TGCGCCAGCAGCTTGGTTCTAGCGGGGGGTGTGAGCGACGAGCAGTACTTC. Protein sequence: CASSLVLAGGVSDEQYF.